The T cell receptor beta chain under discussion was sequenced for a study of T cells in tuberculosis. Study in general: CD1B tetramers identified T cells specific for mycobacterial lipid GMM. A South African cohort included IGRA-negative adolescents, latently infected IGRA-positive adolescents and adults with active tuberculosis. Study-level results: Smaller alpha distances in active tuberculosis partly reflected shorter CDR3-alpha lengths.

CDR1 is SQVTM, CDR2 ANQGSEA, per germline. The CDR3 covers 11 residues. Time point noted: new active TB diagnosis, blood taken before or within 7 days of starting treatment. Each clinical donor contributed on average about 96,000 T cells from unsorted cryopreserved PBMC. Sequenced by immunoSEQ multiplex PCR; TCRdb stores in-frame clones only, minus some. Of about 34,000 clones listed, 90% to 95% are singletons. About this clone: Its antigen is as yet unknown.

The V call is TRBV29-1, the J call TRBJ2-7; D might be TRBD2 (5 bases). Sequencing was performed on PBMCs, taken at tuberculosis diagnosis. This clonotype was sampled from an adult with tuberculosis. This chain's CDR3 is CGASNAYEQYF. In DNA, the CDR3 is TGCGGCGCTAGCAACGCCTACGAGCAGTACTTC.